This passage covers 17 T cell receptor beta chains from one sample sequenced in a study of blood T cell repertoires in COVID-19. Method: immunoSEQ multiplex PCR; TCRdb's copy keeps in-frame clones and lacks some. The data contain approximately 120,000 clones, more than 85% of them seen just once; the ten biggest clones take up roughly 2%. The sample consisted of peripheral blood. The receptors come from a man in his forties or fifties with COVID-19, enrolled during active disease.

The CDR3 DNA reads TGTGCCACCCTTGGTACGGGGGGCTATGGCTACACCTTC. Protein sequence: CATLGTGGYGYTF. The V and J genes are TRBV6-5 and TRBJ1-2; maybe TRBD1 (5 bases). The CDR3 spans 13 residues. From germline, CDR1 is MNHEY and CDR2 SVGAGI. Trimming took 10 bases from V and 4 from J, leaving 16 bases between them.

The CDR3 nucleotides are TGTGCCATCAGTGAGATCCTAGCGGGAGACGGCTTGGGGACAGATACGCAGTATTTT. Translation: CAISEILAGDGLGTDTQYF. The J gene is TRBJ2-3, the V gene TRBV10-3; 10 bases are shared with TRBD2. After removal of 2 bases from V and 3 bases from J, the junction contained 14 bases not matched to a gene. CDR3 length: 19 amino acids. Germline V gene sequence: CDR1 ENHRY, CDR2 SYGVKD.

The chain carries TRBV6-6 and TRBJ1-6, with TRBD1 matching 8 bases. Per the germline V gene, CDR1 is MNHNY and CDR2 is SVGAGI (reference sequence). After removal of 2 bases from V and 7 bases from J, the junction contained 4 bases not matched to a gene. The CDR3 runs to 15 residues. The CDR3 DNA reads TGTGCCAGCAGTTACGCGGACAGGGAGAATTCACCCCTCCACTTT. Translating it yields CASSYADRENSPLHF.

V and J are TRBV3-1 (or the pseudogene TRBV3-2) and TRBJ1-2; no firm D call. V shed 4 bases and J shed 0 bases, with 6 bases lying between them. The V gene's germline CDR1 is LGHDT and CDR2 YNNKEL (reference sequence). The CDR3 has 13 residues. CDR3 protein: CASSPSANYGYTF. The CDR3 DNA sequence: TGTGCCAGCAGCCCTTCAGCTAACTATGGCTACACCTTC.

This clone appeared a few times. The rearrangement uses TRBV28 and TRBJ2-5; no clear D. Looked up from germline, CDR1 is MDHEN and CDR2 is SYDVKM. V was pared by 6 bases and J by 1 base, with 9 bases between. This CDR3 spans 13 amino acids. The CDR3 protein is CASSITPQETQYF. DNA for the CDR3: TGTGCCAGCAGCATCACACCCCAAGAGACCCAGTACTTC.

The chain is built from TRBV2 and TRBJ1-5; 7 bases align to TRBD1. Germline V CDR1 and CDR2: SNHLY, FYNNEI. The CDR3 is 14 amino acids. Germline trimming cut 6 bases from V and 4 bases from J; bases unmatched to any gene: 6. CDR3 loop: CASSLRQGNQPQHF. CDR3 sequence (DNA): TGTGCCAGCAGCCTTAGACAGGGAAATCAGCCCCAGCATTTT.

The chain links TRBV6-2 or TRBV6-3 to TRBJ2-7, with D perhaps TRBD2 (6 bases). The germline gives CDR1 MNHEY, CDR2 SVGEGT. This CDR3 contains 13 residues. V was pared by 2 bases and J by 5 bases, with 10 bases between. Here the CDR3 reads CASSYAGLDEQYV. Written as DNA, the CDR3 is TGTGCCAGCAGTTACGCGGGATTGGACGAGCAGTACGTC.

The V gene is TRBV12-3 or TRBV12-4, the J gene TRBJ2-7; maybe TRBD1 (6 bases). This CDR3 is built from 13 residues. Trimming stripped 6 bases from V and 5 bases from J, with 14 bases between. CDR3 sequence: CASSQTGPDEQYV. The DNA of the CDR3 is TGTGCCAGCAGCCAAACAGGGCCGGACGAGCAGTACGTC.

This chain uses TRBV7-2 with TRBJ2-4; 12 bases map to TRBD1. Germline trimming cut 1 base from V and 7 bases from J; bases unmatched to any gene: 5. Germline lookup yields CDR1 SGHTA and CDR2 FQGNSA. The CDR3 is made up of 16 amino acids. The CDR3 here is CASSLGGTGGENIQYF. CDR3 nucleotide sequence: TGTGCCAGCAGCTTAGGAGGGACAGGGGGCGAGAACATTCAGTACTTC.

The chain joins TRBV5-4 to TRBJ2-7, with 7 bases lining up with TRBD1. The germline gives CDR1 SGHNT, CDR2 YYREEE (reference sequence). The junction had 9 bases not matched to a gene; V was cut back by 2 bases and J by 7 bases. This CDR3 is 14 amino acids long. CDR3 in amino acids: CASSLDRASREQYF. The DNA for the CDR3 is TGTGCCAGCAGCTTAGACAGGGCCAGCCGGGAGCAGTACTTC.

The rearrangement uses TRBV6-5 and TRBJ2-7; D may be TRBD1 (6 bases). V was cut by 6 bases and J by 1 base, with 16 bases left in between. The CDR3 is made up of 15 amino acids. Germline V CDR1 and CDR2: MNHEY, SVGAGI. CDR3 nucleotide sequence: TGTGCCAGCAGCCGCGGACAGCTCCATTCCTACGAGCAGTACTTC. The encoded protein is CASSRGQLHSYEQYF.

V and J are TRBV5-1 and TRBJ2-2; TRBD2 is a possible D gene (6 bases). The CDR3 totals 15 residues. Germline assignment: CDR1 SGHRS and CDR2 YFSETQ. Trimming shortened V by 1 base and J by 4 bases, and 11 bases separated the two germline ends. CDR3 in DNA: TGCGCCAGCAGCTTGATCGGGGGACGCACCGGGGAGCTGTTTTTT. Encoded protein: CASSLIGGRTGELFF.

The chain recombines TRBV6-1 with TRBJ2-7; TRBD1 matches at 11 bases. Germline lookup yields CDR1 MNHNS and CDR2 SASEGT. CDR3 length: 16 amino acids. The J segment lost 9 bases and the V segment lost 3 bases, leaving 13 bases of the junction unmatched. The CDR3 DNA reads as TGTGCCAGCAGTGATTACCCCGGGACAGGGGGGTTAGGGCAGTACTTC. Translation: CASSDYPGTGGLGQYF.

The CDR3 nucleotides are TGCGCCAGCAGTTGGAATCCCGACGGAGTAGCTGCGCAGTTCTTC. Residues: CASSWNPDGVAAQFF. The V gene is TRBV5-1, the J gene TRBJ2-1, with no clear D. Germline V gene lookup returns CDR1 SGHRS and CDR2 YFSETQ. CDR3 size: 15 residues. Between the trimmed V and J ends, which lost 5 bases and 12 bases, there was a span of 24 bases. The full variable domain, its missing parts supplied by reference TRBV5-1 and TRBJ2-1, is KAGVTQTPRYLIKTRGQQVTLSCSPISGHRSVSWYQQTPGQGLQFLFEYFSETQRNKGNFPGRFSGRQFSNSRSEMNVSTLELGDSALYLCASSWNPDGVAAQFFGPGTRLTVL.

The chain carries TRBV11-2 and TRBJ2-3, with 10 bases lining up with TRBD2. The CDR3 has 15 amino acids. Germline assignment: CDR1 SGHAT and CDR2 FQNNGV. V gave up 4 bases and J gave up 3 bases; unmatched junction bases: 4. The CDR3 nucleotides read TGTGCCAGCAGCTCTAAGCGGGAGGGGACAGATACGCAGTATTTT. Amino acids: CASSSKREGTDTQYF.

This rearrangement joins TRBV10-3 to TRBJ2-1; 12 bases line up with TRBD2. V gave up 2 bases and J gave up 3 bases; unmatched junction bases: 11. The CDR3 totals 19 residues. Germline V lookup: CDR1 ENHRY, CDR2 SYGVKD. CDR3 amino acids: CAISEPYLRLAGDYNEQFF. The CDR3 nucleotides read TGTGCCATCAGTGAGCCCTACCTCCGACTAGCGGGAGACTACAATGAGCAGTTCTTC.

This chain uses TRBV18 with TRBJ2-7; weak D call: TRBD1 (5 bases). The CDR3 contains 13 residues. With 8 bases removed from V and 9 bases from J, the gap between germline ends came to 20 bases. Germline-derived CDR1 and CDR2 are KGHSH and LQKENI. CDR3 amino acids: CASPEWGSDGQYF. The DNA for the CDR3 is TGTGCCAGCCCCGAATGGGGCAGTGATGGGCAGTACTTC. Variable domain in full (rest from reference TRBV18 and TRBJ2-7): NAGVMQNPRHLVRRRGQEARLRCSPMKGHSHVYWYRQLPEEGLKFMVYLQKENIIDESGMPKERFSAEFPKEGPSILRIQQVVRGDSAAYFCASPEWGSDGQYFGPGTRLTVT.